The entry below describes one T cell receptor beta chain. Its matching antigen is unknown. Terminally differentiated effector memory CD45RA+ cells were left out of the naive CD8 fraction, which was CD45RO-negative and positively selected for CCR7. The sample comes from a study of shared clonotypes between healthy human individuals. Study observations and caveats: With four donors compared, approximately 5.5% of naive CD4 clonotypes were shared.

An even split of each subset's genomic DNA across several immunoSEQ plates was performed. The assay was immunoSEQ multiplex PCR, and TCRdb's table has in-frame clones only and misses some. Here the sample spans around 600,000 clones, approximately 95% being singletons. Deletions cut 5 bases from V and 2 bases from J, with 11 bases between. This CDR3 spans 14 amino acids. Germline loops: CDR1 MDHEN, CDR2 SYDVKM. The chain joins TRBV28 to TRBJ2-3, with D uncertain. The sequenced sample was naive CD8+ T cells sorted from blood. This clonotype was obtained from a woman aged 30 to 39 in good health. The CDR3 DNA follows: TGTGCCAGCAGTCCACTCCCCCCCACAGATACGCAGTATTTT. This sequence encodes CASSPLPPTDTQYF.